This entry describes one TCR beta chain. What this receptor recognizes is not known. Per-base quality was not reported, and no clone a single base away is much larger than it. CDR1 and CDR2 are read off the germline V gene as SGHRS and YFSETQ. CDR3 length: 17 amino acids, cysteine to phenylalanine. Solely the CDR3 DNA is kept, with 51 bases framed from the first base. For this chain, trimming is 4 bases at the V end and 2 bases at the J end, and the number of junction bases without a gene match is 13. The data derive from a study of regulatory T cells in long-lasting Graves disease (dated by TCRdb to the early 2020s). For the wider study: In the newly diagnosed Graves' disease group, patients had been taking antithyroid drugs for less than 3 months. Peripheral blood TCR sequencing and RNA sequencing compared persistent Graves' disease patients with newly diagnosed Graves' disease patients. The study was conducted in China and was registered as a clinical trial. TCR sequencing covered around 13 persistent and 20 newly diagnosed Graves' disease patients, 33 samples in total. Results and caveats for the whole study, not just this receptor: Sequencing and analysis were limited to the TCR beta chain. As a limitation, the authors acknowledged that the small sample size may reduce accuracy. Patients with persistent disease shared more public clonotypes (approximately 2,500) than newly diagnosed patients did (more than 900). Compared with newly diagnosed patients, patients with persistent Graves' disease had lower TCR Shannon entropy and fewer highly expanded clones, which suggests clonal expansion. Persistent disease showed preferential use of TRBV28, TRBJ1-2 and TRBJ2-5, whereas newly diagnosed disease favored TRBV20-1 and TRBJ2-1. Because the primary lesion, thyroid tissue, could not be accessed, the study looked at peripheral blood alone.

Library method: multiplex PCR. Sequencing took place on an Illumina HiSeq 4000. To build TCR beta libraries, CDR3 regions were amplified by Arm-PCR using iRepertoire HTBI primers. Before sequencing, the PCR products went through gel purification. Under the source paper's analysis protocol: A total of fewer than 65 TRBV and about 13 TRBJ segments were identified across samples and were used for gene usage analysis of CDR3 amino acid clonotypes. COPE and FqMerger were used to merge filtered high-quality paired reads into contigs. BLAST was used to align contigs to the IMGT TRBV, TRBD and TRBJ reference genes, and CDR3 was defined following IMGT. Highly expanded clones were defined as clonotypes with a frequency above 0.1%. Shannon entropy was used to measure repertoire diversity, and the Gini coefficient was used to measure V-J evenness. A clonotype found in more than one individual was treated as public. TCRdb trimmed public reads at Q25 via fastp, called clones via MiXCR and kept in-frame beta chains. Merged by CDR3 protein, the rows form single entries marked with the most common genes and DNA. These V and J calls originate from TCRdb's pipeline instead of the authors' own analysis. The sample table contains over 350,000 distinct CDR3 sequences; only one count was recorded for around 15% of them. The ten largest account for about 15% of the sample.

Reading the label with the study, this specimen's time point is: newly diagnosed GD, antithyroid drugs for less than 3 months. RNA was extracted from PBMCs in TRIzol for both TCR sequencing and RNA sequencing. Graves' disease was diagnosed according to American Thyroid Association guidelines. Recruitment of patients was carried out at an endocrinology department in Xi'an, China. Each patient gave about 9.1 milliliters of peripheral blood, collected in an EDTA anticoagulant tube. PBMCs were isolated by Ficoll Paque Plus density gradient separation without further T cell sorting. An Agilent 2100 Bioanalyzer and agarose gel were used to assess RNA quality, and a NanoDrop 2000 was used to measure RNA concentration. These same data were also listed under a study on T cells in Graves' hyperthyroidism and ophthalmopathy. Looking at the second paper: Stable Graves' hyperthyroidism was defined as no progression to ophthalmopathy during 18 months of follow-up. The hyperthyroidism patients were between 18 and 65 years old and newly diagnosed, with a disease duration of less than 2 months. The study excluded patients with uncontrolled infections, other autoimmune diseases, pregnancy or lactation. Diagnoses were established on the basis of clinical symptoms, serum thyroxine and TRAb, thyroid ultrasound, and orbital computed tomography. The first round of RT-PCR for the TCR CDR3 was performed with the HTBI primer set and the Qiagen OneStep RT-PCR kit. Most expanded thyroid clonotypes (frequency above 0.001) were also detected in blood, a finding suggesting that blood repertoires may reflect thyroid immune responses. A 13 V-J signature model separated ophthalmopathy from stable hyperthyroidism, with about 90% sensitivity and about 81% specificity in cross-validation and 80%/75% in testing. In validation, the model predicted progression to ophthalmopathy with over 65% sensitivity and 72.22% specificity, a median of 6.5 months before onset. To identify TCR V-J signatures that set the groups apart, the researchers used a discovery cohort of approximately 98 patients, made up of 40 to 45 with Graves' ophthalmopathy and about 60 with stable Graves' hyperthyroidism. Prospective prediction of ophthalmopathy was tested in an independent validation cohort consisting of 18 to 20 hyperthyroidism patients and approximately 16 patients who later progressed to ophthalmopathy. For training and testing, the 100 or so patients in the discovery cohort were randomly divided in a 7:3 ratio. Thyroid tissue and blood T-cell repertoires from more than 5 Graves' hyperthyroidism patients were also compared in the study. After blood sampling, hyperthyroidism patients were treated with methimazole at a starting dose of 30 mg daily, and ophthalmopathy patients were treated with high-dose intravenous methylprednisolone. A second multiplex PCR round built the libraries, followed by size selection and purification. Sequencing of the libraries was done on an Illumina HiSeq2000 using paired-end 100 bp reads. SOAPnuke was used to process the raw data, with reads discarded if the reads contained adapters or uncalled bases, had a mean Phred below 15, or lacked an exact constant-primer or identifier match. COPE v1.2.5 was used to merge high-quality paired reads, and clonotypes were defined as unique nucleotide sequences. Clonotypes were aligned to IMGT TRBV, TRBD and TRBJ reference segments using MiTCR v1.1. The analysis included only V-J combinations with a frequency above 0.0001, which together covered around 99% of the repertoires. The TCS score was defined as the ratio of F50 (clonal expansion) to E x V (chaos), calculated using BLOSUM62-based TCRdist between CDR3 peptides within each V-J. Welch's t-statistics and random forest reduced several hundred V-J features to 13, which were used in a naive Bayes classifier (R e1071). Sample size was not statistically predetermined, and blinding of investigators to group allocation was not performed. The paper reports TCR Vbeta CDR3 sequencing of some 140 peripheral blood samples: 43 ophthalmopathy, roughly 80 hyperthyroidism and roughly 17 progressor patients.

The sequences come from peripheral blood mononuclear cells (PBMCs), collected at new diagnosis, from a patient treated with antithyroid drugs. The receptor chain draws on TRBV5-1 and TRBJ2-7, and 9 bases in between align with TRBD1. This clonotype was obtained from a woman between 50 and 59 years old with Graves disease. Donor details come from another sample of the same person, matched by shared clones. CDR3 protein: CASSQTTGGGFAYEQYF. The nucleotides read TGCGCCAGCAGCCAAACAACAGGGGGCGGTTTCGCCTACGAGCAGTACTTC.